The 21 T cell receptor beta chains given below trace back to one sample, sequenced in a study of T cells in Graves' hyperthyroidism and ophthalmopathy (dated by TCRdb to about 2019). The library was obtained by multiplex PCR. Reads for this sample came from an Illumina HiSeq 2000. TCR beta CDR3 regions were amplified from RNA transcripts. The TCR CDR3 was subjected to a first round of RT-PCR using the HTBI primer set and the Qiagen OneStep RT-PCR kit. TCRdb passed the public sequencing reads through fastp at Q25 and MiXCR, retaining productive beta sequences. For every CDR3 protein sequence, its rows merge into one entry that carries the most common genes and DNA. The sample data list roughly 96,000 distinct CDR3 sequences, and over 50% of these were observed just once. Together, the top ten hold around 30% of the sample. Sequences were obtained from blood. Receptors originate from a woman aged 40 to 50 with Graves' hyperthyroidism.

The chain uses TRBV6-1 and TRBJ1-1; a possible D gene is TRBD1 (5 bases). This CDR3 comprises 13 residues. The germline V gene has CDR1 MNHNS and CDR2 SASEGT. V was trimmed by 7 bases and J by 2 bases, leaving 11 bases between them. For the CDR3, the DNA is TGTGCCAGCACCAGCACAGGAAACACTGAAGCTTTCTTT. Translating it yields CASTSTGNTEAFF.

The chain has TRBV2 and TRBJ1-5, with 8 bases fitting TRBD1. The CDR3 length is 13 residues. The germline V gene has CDR1 SNHLY and CDR2 FYNNEI. The ends lost 4 bases at V and 6 bases at J; junction bases unmatched: 2. The CDR3 DNA is TGTGCCAGCAGTGCCGGGACAGGTCAGCCCCAGCATTTT. Translation gives CASSAGTGQPQHF.

This clonotype was detected a few times. Compared with germline, one end of the junction differs, possibly owing to a read error. The rearrangement links TRBV7-2 to TRBJ2-2, with D tentatively TRBD2 (5 bases). The CDR3 length is 14 residues. CDR1 is SGHTA, CDR2 FQGNSA, per germline. The CDR3 spells CANSLFTSTGELFF. DNA for the CDR3: TGTGCCAACAGCTTATTCACTAGCACCGGGGAGCTGTTTTTT.

The rearrangement links TRBV29-1 to TRBJ1-1; D is unresolved. The CDR3 is 14 residues long. Between the trimmed V and J ends, which lost 7 bases and 0 bases, there was a span of 15 bases. The germline V gene has CDR1 SQVTM and CDR2 ANQGSEA. The CDR3 DNA sequence: TGCAGCGCCAGCAGTACGGGGATGAACACTGAAGCTTTCTTT. Protein: CSASSTGMNTEAFF.

This clonotype has at least ten counts. V and J are TRBV10-2 and TRBJ2-2; D remains unclear. V lost 0 bases to trimming and J lost 8 bases, with 16 bases between them. This CDR3 comprises 16 residues. Germline V gene lookup returns CDR1 WSHSY and CDR2 SAAADI. The CDR3 region is CASSESLPRLVGELFF. The CDR3 nucleotides are TGCGCCAGCAGTGAGTCCCTTCCTCGCCTAGTGGGGGAGCTGTTTTTT.

The V and J genes are TRBV6-5 and TRBJ1-1; 9 nucleotides align to TRBD1. The CDR3 spans 9 residues. Germline V gives CDR1 MNHEY, CDR2 SVGAGI. V lost 11 bases and J lost 11; bases outside the gene matches: 3. The CDR3 spells CAVDRGAFF. CDR3 in DNA: TGTGCCGTAGACAGGGGGGCTTTCTTT.

This clonotype has just a few counts. This sequence joins TRBV7-9 and TRBJ2-7; maybe TRBD2 (5 bases). Germline lookup yields CDR1 SEHNR and CDR2 FQNEAQ (reference sequence). This CDR3 spans 16 amino acids. Trimming removed 5 bases from V and 0 bases from J, with 17 bases in between. The CDR3 DNA reads TGTGCCAGCAGCCTCCTGAGGGTCGATAGCTCCTACGAGCAGTACTTC. Its translation is CASSLLRVDSSYEQYF.

The V and J genes are TRBV2 and TRBJ2-7; TRBD2 matches at 9 bases. Germline values: CDR1 SNHLY, CDR2 FYNNEI. V lost 3 bases to trimming and J lost 7 bases; unmatched junction nucleotides: 19. The CDR3 totals 18 residues. The CDR3 DNA reads TGTGCCAGCAGTGATATAGGGGCGGGAGGGCCTCTAGGGGGGGAGCAGTACTTC. Translating it yields CASSDIGAGGPLGGEQYF.

Remarks on this clonotype: This may come from a read error, since a much larger clone is one base off. V gene TRBV5-1 combines with J gene TRBJ2-7; TRBD1 matches 7 bases. The CDR3 is 14 residues long. Looked up from germline, CDR1 is SGHRS and CDR2 is YFSETQ. The CDR3 region has the DNA TGCGCCAGCAGCTCCCTTAAGGGGGCCTACGAGCGGTACTTC. It translates to CASSSLKGAYERYF.

The V gene is TRBV15, the J gene TRBJ1-5; D gene uncertain. Per the germline V gene, CDR1 is LNHNV and CDR2 is YYDKDF (reference sequence). There are 16 residues in the CDR3. Deletions cut 0 bases from V and 6 bases from J, with 15 bases between. The CDR3 DNA reads as TGTGCCACCAGCAGAGATACGTTAGGGTTGAGTCAGCCCCAGCATTTT. It encodes CATSRDTLGLSQPQHF.

The rearrangement links TRBV20-1 to TRBJ1-3, with TRBD1 identical over 7 bases. The germline CDR1 and CDR2 sequences are DFQATT and SNEGSKA (reference sequence). With V trimmed by 2 bases and J by 6 bases, 7 bases remained unmatched. This CDR3 spans 14 amino acids. The DNA for the CDR3 is TGCAGTGCTAGATGGACAGGCCGGGAAAACACCATATATTTT. This encodes CSARWTGRENTIYF.

This clonotype was observed a single time. This could be a read error, since a much larger clone is one nucleotide away. The chain employs TRBV20-1 and TRBJ1-6; D gene unclear. The CDR3 is 18 amino acids. Germline lookup yields CDR1 DFQATT and CDR2 SNEGSKA (reference sequence). This chain's CDR3 is CGARRHRSTSSYNSPLHF. CDR3 bases: TGCGGTGCTAGAAGGCATAGGTCAACCAGCTCCTATAATTCACCCCTCCACTTT.

This clonotype was found many times. This rearrangement joins TRBV20-1 to TRBJ2-2, with D perhaps TRBD2 (5 bases). The CDR3 has 14 residues. The germline CDR1 and CDR2 sequences are DFQATT and SNEGSKA (reference sequence). V was shortened by 6 bases and J by 7 bases, with 18 bases between the two germline ends. The CDR3 loop is CSAPSDSGDGELFF. CDR3 nucleotide sequence: TGCAGTGCCCCCTCGGACTCTGGTGACGGGGAGCTGTTTTTT.

The V and J genes are TRBV2 and TRBJ1-5, with D tentatively TRBD1 (5 bases). Deletions cut 5 bases from V and 5 bases from J, with 13 bases between. Germline-derived CDR1 and CDR2 are SNHLY and FYNNEI. The CDR3 consists of 14 residues. The CDR3 loop is CASSYRDVYQPQHF. CDR3 DNA sequence: TGTGCCAGCAGTTACCGGGACGTTTATCAGCCCCAGCATTTT.

The chain links TRBV7-9 to TRBJ2-7, with 11 nucleotides matching TRBD2. Germline CDR1 is SEHNR and CDR2 is FQNEAQ (reference sequence). Trimming cost V 5 bases and J 6 bases; bases outside gene matches: 15. The CDR3 is made up of 17 amino acids. In DNA, the CDR3 is TGTGCCAGCAGCCAAGAAGCACTAGCGGGAGCAAGGACCGAGCAGTACTTC. Its translation: CASSQEALAGARTEQYF.

This clonotype occurred a few times. The chain uses TRBV7-2 and TRBJ1-1; D is unresolved. The V gene's germline CDR1 is SGHTA and CDR2 FQGNSA. V was pared by 6 bases and J by 5 bases, with 13 bases between. This CDR3 spans 13 amino acids. In DNA, the CDR3 is TGTGCCAGCAGTTTACCGACCGGGACTGAAGCTTTCTTT. Its translation is CASSLPTGTEAFF.

The chain has TRBV29-1 and TRBJ1-2; 10 bases map to TRBD1. CDR1 SQVTM and CDR2 ANQGSEA come from the germline V gene. V dropped 7 bases and J dropped 3; count of bases not matched to a gene: 8. The CDR3 covers 14 residues. The CDR3 reads CSAAGQGIDYGYTF. CDR3 nucleotide sequence: TGCAGCGCTGCGGGACAGGGGATCGACTATGGCTACACCTTC. Looking up the rest from reference TRBV29-1 and TRBJ1-2 gives the full variable domain: SAVISQKPSRDICQRGTSLTIQCQVDSQVTMMFWYRQQPGQSLTLIATANQGSEATYESGFVIDKFPISRPNLTFSTLTVSNMSPEDSSIYLCSAAGQGIDYGYTFGSGTRLTVV.

This clonotype was counted between two and nine times. The V call is TRBV7-2, the J call TRBJ2-3; TRBD2 aligns across 10 bases. Trimming took 0 bases from V and 6 from J; bases not matched to a gene: 12. The CDR3 totals 18 residues. Germline V CDR1 and CDR2: SGHTA, FQGNSA. The CDR3 is CASSLATASGRIGDTQYF. The CDR3 nucleotides read TGTGCCAGCAGCTTAGCGACGGCTAGCGGGAGAATAGGGGATACGCAGTATTTT.

Written as DNA, the CDR3 is TGTGCCATCAGTGAGTCCGGGACAGGTTATGGCTACACCATATATTTT. Protein sequence: CAISESGTGYGYTIYF. This chain joins TRBV10-3 and TRBJ1-3; 8 positions agree with TRBD1. V was clipped by 0 bases and J by 8 bases; unmatched bases: 9. CDR1 is ENHRY, CDR2 SYGVKD, per germline. The CDR3 contains 16 residues.

This clonotype was counted many times. The J gene is TRBJ2-7, the V gene TRBV5-8; D unclear. The ends were cut back, 2 bases at V and 6 bases at J, with 12 bases in the middle. The CDR3 has 13 residues. Germline V gives CDR1 SGHTS, CDR2 YDEGEE. As DNA, the CDR3 is TGTGCCAGCAGCTTTGACACTACCGGCGAGCAGTACTTC. Translation: CASSFDTTGEQYF.

This clonotype was seen many times. The chain links TRBV12-3 or TRBV12-4 to TRBJ1-5, with D possibly being TRBD1 (5 bases). There are 15 residues in the CDR3. V was pared by 2 bases and J by 7 bases, with 15 bases between. The CDR3 loop is CASSLRDGFGQPQHF. The CDR3 DNA reads as TGTGCCAGCAGTTTACGGGACGGGTTCGGGCAGCCCCAGCATTTT.